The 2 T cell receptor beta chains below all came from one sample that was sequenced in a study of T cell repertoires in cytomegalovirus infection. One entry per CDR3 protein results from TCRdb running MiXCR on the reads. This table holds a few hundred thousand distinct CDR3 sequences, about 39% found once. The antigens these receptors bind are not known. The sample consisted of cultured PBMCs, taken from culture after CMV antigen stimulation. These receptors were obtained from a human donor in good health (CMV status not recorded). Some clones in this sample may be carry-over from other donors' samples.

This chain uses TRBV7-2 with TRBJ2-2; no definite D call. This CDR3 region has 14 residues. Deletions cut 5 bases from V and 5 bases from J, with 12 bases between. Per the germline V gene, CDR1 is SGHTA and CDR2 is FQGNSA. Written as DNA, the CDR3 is TGTGCCAGCAGCAAAGTTATCCGTACCGGGGAGCTGTTTTTT. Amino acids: CASSKVIRTGELFF. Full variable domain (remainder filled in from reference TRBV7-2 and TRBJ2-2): GAGVSQSPSNKVTEKGKDVELRCDPISGHTALYWYRQSLGQGLEFLIYFQGNSAPDKSGLPSDRFSAERTGGSVSTLTIQRTQQEDSAVYLCASSKVIRTGELFFGEGSRLTVL.

The CDR3 is CASSTRGTGGREQFF. CDR3 bases: TGCGCCAGCAGCACAAGGGGGACAGGGGGCAGAGAGCAGTTCTTC. This chain joins TRBV4-1 and TRBJ2-1, with 12 bases identical to TRBD1. The germline CDR1 and CDR2 sequences are MGHRA and YSYEKL. Trimming at V came to 5 bases and at J to 10 bases, leaving 9 bases not matched to a gene. The CDR3 loop spans 15 amino acids.